Below are 9 T cell receptor beta chains sequenced from a single sample in a study of vaccination and CD4 T cells after COVID-19. Cultured CD4+ T cell DNA underwent sequencing with the Oncomine TCR Beta short-read assay. MiXCR, run by TCRdb on the PCR reads, gives a single entry per CDR3 protein. The sample shows 7,500 to 10,000 distinct CDR3 sequences, 45% to 50% of them seen only once. These receptors' targets are unknown. Stated treatment: roughly ten-day PBMC culture with coronavirus spike peptide pools or control peptides (ViraFEST assay). The unexposed donor's CD4+ T cells were collected before the COVID-19 pandemic (2011-2018). Sequencing was done on a sample of CD4+ T cells from blood, cultured in vitro. The receptors originated from a human donor in good health.

V usage is TRBV7-9 and J usage is TRBJ2-5; D remains ambiguous. V was cut by 5 bases and J by 5 bases, with 12 bases left in between. The CDR3 has 13 residues. In germline, CDR1 is SEHNR, CDR2 FQNEAQ (reference sequence). CDR3 DNA sequence: TGTGCCAGCAGCCCTGACAAGGGTGAGACCCAGTACTTC. Its translation: CASSPDKGETQYF.

The chain joins TRBV20-1 to TRBJ2-5; 7 bases agree with TRBD1. The ends lost 3 bases at V and 1 base at J; junction bases unmatched: 11. CDR3 length: 16 amino acids. Germline V gene data show CDR1 as DFQATT and CDR2 as SNEGSKA (reference sequence). CDR3 in amino acids: CSARDAYRGSQETQYF. The CDR3 nucleotides are TGCAGTGCTAGGGACGCATACAGGGGTTCCCAAGAGACCCAGTACTTC.

The chain couples TRBV6-2 or TRBV6-3 to TRBJ2-1; 8 bases are a match to TRBD2. Germline assignment: CDR1 MNHEY and CDR2 SVGEGT. This CDR3 comprises 16 residues. The V and J ends lost 4 bases and 7 bases, in that order; junction bases with no gene match: 12. In DNA, the CDR3 is TGTGCCAGCAGTTCAGGACTAGCCAGAAGCCGAAATGAGCAGTTCTTC. This codes for CASSSGLARSRNEQFF.

There are a few counts of this clonotype. The rearrangement uses TRBV7-9 and TRBJ2-5, with 7 positions matching TRBD1. CDR1 SEHNR and CDR2 FQNEAQ come from the germline V gene (reference sequence). V dropped 5 bases and J dropped 2; count of bases not matched to a gene: 8. The CDR3 is 15 amino acids. The DNA for the CDR3 is TGTGCCAGCAGCCTTGCGACAGGGCCTCAAGAGACCCAGTACTTC. Its protein product is CASSLATGPQETQYF.

The CDR3 DNA reads TGTGCCGGGACTAGCGGGGGTTATGAGCAGTTCTTC. Its translation: CAGTSGGYEQFF. The chain recombines TRBV30 with TRBJ2-1; the match to TRBD2 covers 14 bases. The CDR3 loop spans 12 amino acids. CDR1 and CDR2 (germline): GTSNPN, SVGIG (reference sequence). The V and J ends lost 8 bases and 8 bases, in that order; junction bases with no gene match: 2.

The chain links TRBV6-2 or TRBV6-3 to TRBJ1-4; 9 bases align to TRBD1. This CDR3 has 15 residues. V shed 6 bases, J shed 5 bases, and the junction held 7 bases outside the gene matches. CDR1 is MNHEY, CDR2 SVGEGT, per germline. CDR3 residues: CASRTPGQGNEKLFF. DNA of the CDR3: TGTGCCAGCAGAACACCGGGACAGGGAAATGAAAAACTGTTTTTT.

V usage is TRBV7-9 and J usage is TRBJ1-1; unclear D gene. Trimming removed 2 bases from V and 2 bases from J, with 6 bases in between. The CDR3 spans 13 residues. Germline CDR1 reads SEHNR; CDR2 reads FQNEAQ (reference sequence). CDR3 loop: CASSLRENTEAFF. CDR3 DNA: TGTGCCAGCAGCTTACGGGAAAACACTGAAGCTTTCTTT.

This clonotype has just a few counts. This chain links TRBV28 with TRBJ1-4; TRBD1 matches at 9 bases. The V gene end was trimmed by 7 bases and the J gene end by 6 bases; junction bases not matched to a gene: 9. The CDR3 consists of 15 residues. CDR1 MDHEN and CDR2 SYDVKM come from the germline V gene. The CDR3 sequence: CASTQGGQGYEKLFF. The CDR3 DNA is TGTGCCAGCACCCAGGGGGGACAGGGTTATGAAAAACTGTTTTTT.

The chain joins TRBV20-1 to TRBJ2-3; weak D call: TRBD1 (5 bases). Germline assignment: CDR1 DFQATT and CDR2 SNEGSKA (reference sequence). The length of the CDR3 is 14 residues. Trimming left V 5 bases short and J 0 bases short, with 12 bases between. The chain's CDR3 is CSARQLRSTDTQYF. In DNA, the CDR3 is TGCAGTGCTCGACAGCTCCGTAGCACAGATACGCAGTATTTT.